This T cell receptor (beta chain) was identified during a study of CD4+ T cells in melanoma. The repertoire was sequenced with immunoSEQ multiplex PCR; TCRdb's copy has only in-frame clones and lacks some. The sample consists of 18,000 or so clones, 81% of them appearing once. The CDR3 extends over 13 amino acids. V lost 8 bases, J lost 5 bases, and 3 bases stayed unmatched. The germline gives CDR1 SNHLY, CDR2 FYNNEI. This clone was observed a single time. The origin of this receptor is a human donor with melanoma. The chain combines TRBV2 with TRBJ1-4; TRBD1 matches at 9 bases. Sequencing used cells from a culture (not recorded whether cultured in vitro). The chain's CDR3 is CASGGTGNEKLFF. CDR3 coding DNA: TGTGCCAGCGGGGGGACAGGGAATGAAAAACTGTTTTTT.